This TCR beta chain emerged from a study of T cell changes during pregnancy in multiple sclerosis. CDR3 size: 16 residues. CDR1 and CDR2 from the germline V gene are SGHAT and FQNNGV. Trimming at V came to 5 bases and at J to 0 bases, leaving 7 bases not matched to a gene. Libraries were prepared by immunoSEQ multiplex PCR; TCRdb keeps only in-frame clonotypes and omits some of them. This table holds about 39,000 clones, 80% to 95% found once. The specimen comprised CD4+ T cells from peripheral blood mononuclear cells, sampled in the third trimester of pregnancy. The chain carries TRBV11-2 and TRBJ2-3, with TRBD1 matching 8 bases. The TCR originated in a female donor in good health, enrolled as a control in a pregnancy study. The CDR3 loop reads CASSPSRGPSTDTQYF. The CDR3 bases are TGTGCCAGCAGCCCATCCAGGGGGCCCAGCACAGATACGCAGTATTTT.